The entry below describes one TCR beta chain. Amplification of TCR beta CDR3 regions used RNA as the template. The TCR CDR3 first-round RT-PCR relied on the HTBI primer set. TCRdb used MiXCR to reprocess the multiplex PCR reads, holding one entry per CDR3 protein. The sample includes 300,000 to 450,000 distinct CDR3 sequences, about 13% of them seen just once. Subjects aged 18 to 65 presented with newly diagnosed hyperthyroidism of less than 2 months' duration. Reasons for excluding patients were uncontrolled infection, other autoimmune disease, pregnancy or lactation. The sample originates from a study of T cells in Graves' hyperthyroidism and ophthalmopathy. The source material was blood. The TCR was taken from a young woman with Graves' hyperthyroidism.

The CDR3 spells CASSRGWGADTQYF. CDR3 DNA sequence: TGTGCCAGCAGCCGTGGATGGGGCGCAGATACGCAGTATTTT. This sequence joins TRBV11-2 and TRBJ2-3, with D possibly matching TRBD1 (5 bases). The V end was cut by 5 bases, the J end by 4 bases, with 13 bases between. Per the germline V gene, CDR1 is SGHAT and CDR2 is FQNNGV. The CDR3 has 14 residues.